The 23 T cell receptor beta chains in this list originate from one sample, sequenced in a study of T cells in Graves' hyperthyroidism and ophthalmopathy. Researchers took RNA transcripts and amplified the TCR beta CDR3 regions from them. The TCR CDR3 first-round RT-PCR relied on the HTBI primer set. From the multiplex PCR reads, TCRdb called clonotypes with MiXCR, one entry per CDR3 protein. The sample lists about 600,000 distinct CDR3 sequences, 13% to 15% occurring once. Source material: blood. These receptors were obtained from a woman aged 50 to 60 with Graves' ophthalmopathy.

This clonotype was counted many times. V and J are TRBV5-1 and TRBJ2-7; 11 nucleotides agree with TRBD2. Germline V gene data show CDR1 as SGHRS and CDR2 as YFSETQ. The CDR3 consists of 17 residues. V shed 0 bases and J 1 base; nucleotides not matched to a gene: 6. DNA for the CDR3: TGCGCCAGCAGCTTGGGACTAGCGGGGTCCAATTCCTACGAGCAGTACTTC. Translating it yields CASSLGLAGSNSYEQYF.

This sequence joins TRBV19 and TRBJ1-5; the D gene is possibly TRBD1 (6 bases). Germline V lookup: CDR1 LNHDA, CDR2 SQIVND (reference sequence). This CDR3 is 16 amino acids long. Trimming took 6 bases from V and 0 from J, leaving 15 bases between them. CDR3 nucleotides: TGTGCCAGTAGATTAGGACAGCATTATAGCAATCAGCCCCAGCATTTT. Translating it yields CASRLGQHYSNQPQHF.

This clonotype was recorded a few times. J is TRBJ1-2 and V is TRBV25-1, with no clear D. The CDR3 is 12 residues long. Trimming cost V 3 bases and J 5 bases, with 7 bases left between them. The germline CDR1 and CDR2 sequences are MGHDK and SYGVNS. The CDR3 DNA is TGTGCCAGCAGTGACTCGAGGTATGGCTACACCTTC. This encodes CASSDSRYGYTF.

The chain carries TRBV27 and TRBJ1-4, with D hard to call. Trimming stripped 4 bases from V and 2 bases from J, with 11 bases between. Germline V lookup: CDR1 MNHEY, CDR2 SMNVEV (reference sequence). The CDR3 sequence is 15 residues long. The CDR3: CASSSLGRTNEKLFF. Written as DNA, the CDR3 is TGTGCCAGCAGTTCCTTGGGGAGGACTAATGAAAAACTGTTTTTT.

Points on this clonotype: One end of the junction is discordant with germline, which a read error may explain. The chain recombines TRBV9 with TRBJ2-7; D is possibly TRBD2 (5 bases). The CDR3 sequence is 16 residues long. CDR1 is SGDLS, CDR2 YYNGEE, per germline. The CDR3, as DNA: TGTGCCAGCAGCCCTAGCCCCGGAACAGCTTCCTACGAGCTGTACTTC. Its protein is CASSPSPGTASYELYF.

There are a few counts of this clonotype. V is TRBV5-1 and J is TRBJ2-5; possibly TRBD2 for D (8 bases). V lost 4 bases and J 2 bases, leaving 27 bases between the germline ends. Germline V gene data show CDR1 as SGHRS and CDR2 as YFSETQ. CDR3 length: 19 residues. DNA of the CDR3: TGCGCCAGCAGCGTGACAGGGATCAGCATAGCGGGAATTCAAGAGACCCAGTACTTC. It is translated as CASSVTGISIAGIQETQYF.

This clonotype came up a few times. This chain uses TRBV10-3 with TRBJ2-2, with 8 bases matching TRBD1. The CDR3 has 16 residues. From germline, CDR1 is ENHRY and CDR2 SYGVKD. The junction had 4 bases not matched to a gene; V was cut back by 3 bases and J by 1 base. The CDR3 DNA reads as TGTGCCATCAGTGAAGGGACAGGTCTGAACACCGGGGAGCTGTTTTTT. Protein product: CAISEGTGLNTGELFF.

This clonotype was recorded many times. The CDR3 reads CASRAGYSGAFF. DNA for the CDR3: TGTGCCAGCAGAGCAGGGTATTCGGGGGCTTTCTTT. The V gene is TRBV6-1, the J gene TRBJ1-1, with D tentatively TRBD1 (5 bases). There are 12 residues in the CDR3. Between the trimmed V and J ends, which lost 6 bases and 11 bases, there was a span of 16 bases. Germline loops: CDR1 MNHNS, CDR2 SASEGT.

The table lists this clonotype with many counts. The V call is TRBV28, the J call TRBJ1-2; no firm D call. V lost 6 bases and J 2 bases, leaving 10 bases between the germline ends. The CDR3 sequence is 13 residues long. Germline V gene sequence: CDR1 MDHEN, CDR2 SYDVKM. CDR3 protein: CASRLRVNYGYTF. The CDR3 region has the DNA TGTGCCAGCAGACTTAGGGTAAACTATGGCTACACCTTC.

This clonotype was seen only a few times. The V and J genes are TRBV12-3 or TRBV12-4 and TRBJ2-7; D possibly corresponds to TRBD2 (6 bases). CDR3 length equals 14 residues. Trimming removed 0 bases at V and 4 bases at J, with 10 bases between. CDR3 nucleotide sequence: TGTGCCAGCAGTTTAGCGGGGACTCTTTACGAGCAGTACTTC. This sequence encodes CASSLAGTLYEQYF.

This clonotype was found many times. The chain uses TRBV4-3 and TRBJ2-5; 9 positions agree with TRBD1. Germline V gives CDR1 LGHNA, CDR2 YSLEER. The CDR3 length is 14 residues. The V gene end was trimmed by 3 bases and the J gene end by 5 bases; junction bases not matched to a gene: 4. CDR3 amino acids: CASSQTGGLETQYF. The CDR3, as DNA: TGCGCCAGCAGCCAGACAGGGGGTTTGGAGACCCAGTACTTC.

This clonotype occurred many times. The chain joins TRBV6-2 or TRBV6-3 to TRBJ1-5, with TRBD1 matching over 8 bases. CDR3 size: 16 residues. J lost 4 bases, V lost 0 bases, and 5 bases had no gene match. Germline CDR1 is MNHEY and CDR2 is SVGEGT. The DNA of the CDR3 is TGTGCCAGCAGTTACTCGGGGACAGGCGGGAATCAGCCCCAGCATTTT. This gives the protein CASSYSGTGGNQPQHF.

Ten or more counts support this clonotype. This chain joins TRBV28 and TRBJ2-7, with a tentative D call TRBD1 (6 bases). This CDR3 region has 15 residues. CDR1 MDHEN and CDR2 SYDVKM come from the germline V gene. The ends were cut back, 4 bases at V and 4 bases at J, with 17 bases in the middle. CDR3 amino acids: CASSSHRVGRYEQYF. The CDR3 DNA follows: TGTGCCAGCAGTTCCCACAGGGTAGGAAGATACGAGCAGTACTTC.

This clonotype was seen repeatedly, ten times or more. The genes are TRBV6-1 and TRBJ2-2; 9 bases fit TRBD1. Trimming cost V 3 bases and J 6 bases; bases outside gene matches: 5. From germline, CDR1 is MNHNS and CDR2 SASEGT. CDR3 length: 15 residues. The DNA for the CDR3 is TGTGCCAGCAGTGAGGGACAGGGAGTCGCCGGGGAGCTGTTTTTT. Its protein is CASSEGQGVAGELFF.

In its sample, this clonotype was seen a few times. The CDR3 nucleotides read TGTGCCAGCAGCTTAGAAAGGGTTTCTGGGGCCAACGTCCTGACTTTC. Its protein is CASSLERVSGANVLTF. The rearrangement uses TRBV11-2 and TRBJ2-6, with D unclear. CDR3 length: 16 amino acids. Per the germline V gene, CDR1 is SGHAT and CDR2 is FQNNGV. The V end lost 0 bases, the J end lost 1 base, and 7 bases lay between the germline ends.

The rearrangement uses TRBV12-3 or TRBV12-4 and TRBJ2-2; the D gene is possibly TRBD2 (6 bases). V was pared by 3 bases and J by 12 bases, with 20 bases between. The CDR3 contains 15 residues. The CDR3 DNA follows: TGTGCCAGCAGTTTTAAATCCGGGAGATCAAGGCAGCTGTTTTTT. Amino acid sequence: CASSFKSGRSRQLFF.

This clonotype was recorded at least ten times. This CDR3 is CSAREFNGYTF. CDR3 bases: TGCAGTGCTAGAGAATTTAATGGCTACACCTTC. The rearrangement joins TRBV20-1 to TRBJ1-2; D ambiguous. The CDR3 contains 11 residues. V shed 0 bases and J shed 6 bases, with 5 bases lying between them. Germline CDR1 is DFQATT and CDR2 is SNEGSKA (reference sequence).

This clonotype was seen many times. This sequence joins TRBV2 and TRBJ1-6, with a possible D match to TRBD1 (6 bases). Trimming took off 8 bases at V and 7 bases at J, with 21 bases between the two ends. The CDR3 contains 16 residues. Germline V gives CDR1 SNHLY, CDR2 FYNNEI. CDR3 sequence (DNA): TGTGCCAGCGGGCAGGGGTCGGGGGTAAGGAATTCACCCCTCCACTTT. Protein sequence: CASGQGSGVRNSPLHF.

This clonotype was detected ten times or more. The chain uses TRBV15 and TRBJ2-3, with TRBD2 matching 9 bases. The CDR3 spans 15 residues. CDR1 and CDR2 from the germline V gene are LNHNV and YYDKDF (reference sequence). The trim removed 4 bases at V and 3 bases at J, leaving 5 bases unmatched. In DNA form, the CDR3 reads TGTGCCACCAGCATCATAGCGGGAGTAACAGATACGCAGTATTTT. Translation gives CATSIIAGVTDTQYF.

This clonotype was seen ten or more times. The chain uses TRBV20-1 and TRBJ1-6; D unresolved. Germline CDR1 and CDR2: DFQATT and SNEGSKA (reference sequence). The CDR3 runs 13 residues. CDR3 region: CGYSGTSNSPLHF. The CDR3 DNA is TGCGGTTATAGTGGCACGAGTAATTCACCCCTCCACTTT.

In its sample, this clonotype was seen a few times. The V and J genes are TRBV27 and TRBJ1-4; D gene uncertain. The CDR3 covers 13 residues. Trimming pared 5 bases from V and 3 bases from J, leaving 7 bases between. CDR1 is MNHEY, CDR2 SMNVEV, per germline (reference sequence). CDR3 sequence: CASSRAANEKLFF. DNA for the CDR3: TGTGCCAGCAGTCGGGCAGCTAATGAAAAACTGTTTTTT.

This clonotype was seen at least ten times. The V and J genes are TRBV3-1 and TRBJ2-2; 10 bases agree with TRBD2. This CDR3 spans 16 amino acids. CDR1 and CDR2 from the germline V gene are LGHDT and YNNKEL (reference sequence). Germline trimming cut 4 bases from V and 4 bases from J; bases unmatched to any gene: 6. CDR3 protein: CASSRRLAGPTGELFF. The CDR3 DNA reads as TGTGCCAGCAGCCGCAGACTAGCGGGCCCCACCGGGGAGCTGTTTTTT.

In its sample, this clonotype was seen many times. This rearrangement joins TRBV2 to TRBJ2-2; weak D call: TRBD2 (6 bases). V was pared by 5 bases and J by 6 bases, with 16 bases between. The CDR3 has 15 amino acids. Germline V lookup: CDR1 SNHLY, CDR2 FYNNEI. The CDR3 protein is CASSWISSGSGELFF. DNA of the CDR3: TGTGCCAGCAGTTGGATCAGTAGCGGCTCCGGGGAGCTGTTTTTT.